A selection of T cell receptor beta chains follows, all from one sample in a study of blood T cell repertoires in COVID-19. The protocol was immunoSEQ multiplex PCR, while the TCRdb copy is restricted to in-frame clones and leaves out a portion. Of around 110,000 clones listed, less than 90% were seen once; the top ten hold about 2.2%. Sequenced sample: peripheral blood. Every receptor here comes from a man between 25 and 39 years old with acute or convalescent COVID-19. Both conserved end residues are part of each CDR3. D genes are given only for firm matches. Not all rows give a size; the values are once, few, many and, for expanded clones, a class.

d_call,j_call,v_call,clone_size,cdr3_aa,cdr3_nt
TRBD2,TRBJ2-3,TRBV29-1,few,CSVRLAGGLGAHTDTQYF,TGCAGCGTACGACTAGCGGGGGGGCTGGGAGCGCACACAGATACGCAGTATTTT
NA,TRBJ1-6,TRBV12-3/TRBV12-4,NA,CASSRQEDSPLHF,TGTGCCAGCAGCCGACAGGAAGATTCACCCCTCCACTTT
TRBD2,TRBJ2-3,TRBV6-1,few,CASSESMGGPDTQYF,TGTGCCAGCAGTGAATCGATGGGAGGGCCGGATACGCAGTATTTT
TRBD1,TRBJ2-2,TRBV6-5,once,CASTPTGGIAGELFF,TGTGCCAGCACTCCGACAGGGGGTATCGCCGGGGAGCTGTTTTTT
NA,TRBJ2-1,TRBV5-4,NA,CASSHEQGYNEQFF,TGTGCCAGCAGCCACGAACAGGGATACAATGAGCAGTTCTTC
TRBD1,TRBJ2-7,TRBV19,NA,CASSKKDRAPGMVPYEQYF,TGTGCCAGTAGTAAGAAAGACAGGGCCCCTGGCATGGTCCCCTACGAGCAGTACTTC
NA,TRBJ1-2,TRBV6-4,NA,CASSGGDGYGYTF,TGTGCCAGCAGTGGGGGGGACGGCTATGGCTACACCTTC
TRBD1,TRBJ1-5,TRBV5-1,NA,CASSLGDRGNQPQHF,TGCGCCAGCAGCTTGGGGGACAGGGGGAATCAGCCCCAGCATTTT
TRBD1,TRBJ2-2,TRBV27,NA,CASSLYRGNTGELFF,TGTGCCAGCAGCCTATACAGGGGGAACACCGGGGAGCTGTTTTTT
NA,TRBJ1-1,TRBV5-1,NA,CASSRSGLTEAFF,TGCGCCAGCAGCCGATCGGGGTTAACTGAAGCTTTCTTT
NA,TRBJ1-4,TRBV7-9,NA,CASSLARREEKLFF,TGTGCCAGCAGCTTAGCGCGACGGGAGGAAAAACTGTTTTTT
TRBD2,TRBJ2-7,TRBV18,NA,CASSPPGLAGDEQYF,TGTGCCAGCTCACCACCGGGACTAGCGGGCGACGAGCAGTACTTC
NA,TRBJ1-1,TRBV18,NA,CASSPPAGSNTEAFF,TGTGCCAGCTCACCACCGGCGGGGTCGAACACTGAAGCTTTCTTT
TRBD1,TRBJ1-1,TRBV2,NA,CASSAGTGGGLRAFF,TGTGCCAGCAGTGCGGGTACAGGGGGAGGTTTACGAGCTTTCTTT
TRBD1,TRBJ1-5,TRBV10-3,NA,CAISSGQGDQPQHF,TGTGCCATCAGTTCGGGACAGGGCGATCAGCCCCAGCATTTT
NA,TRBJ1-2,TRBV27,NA,CASSPVGTSYYGYTF,TGTGCCAGCAGCCCGGTAGGGACAAGCTACTATGGCTACACCTTC
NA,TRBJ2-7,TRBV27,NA,CASGLASKPYEQYF,TGTGCCAGCGGGTTAGCCTCCAAGCCCTACGAGCAGTACTTC
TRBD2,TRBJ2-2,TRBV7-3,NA,CASSFSGSDTGELFF,TGTGCCAGCAGCTTCAGCGGGAGTGACACCGGGGAGCTGTTTTTT
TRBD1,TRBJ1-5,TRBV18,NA,CASSLQGDQPQHF,TGTGCCAGCTCACTTCAGGGGGATCAGCCCCAGCATTTT
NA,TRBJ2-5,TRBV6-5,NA,CASSLAAGGFKETQYF,TGTGCCAGCAGTTTAGCGGCAGGGGGTTTTAAAGAGACCCAGTACTTC
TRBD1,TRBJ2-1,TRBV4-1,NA,CASSHRQGADSNEQFF,TGCGCCAGCAGTCACCGCCAGGGGGCTGATTCCAATGAGCAGTTCTTC
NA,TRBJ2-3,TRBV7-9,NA,CASSHLWESSDTQYF,TGTGCCAGCAGCCACCTGTGGGAGTCATCAGATACGCAGTATTTT
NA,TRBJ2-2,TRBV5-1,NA,CASSFSDRRNSRETGELFF,TGCGCCAGCAGCTTTTCCGATCGTAGGAACAGCCGGGAAACCGGGGAGCTGTTTTTT
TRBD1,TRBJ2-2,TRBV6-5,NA,CASSSRDSLTGELFF,TGTGCCAGCAGTAGCCGGGACAGTCTGACCGGGGAGCTGTTTTTT
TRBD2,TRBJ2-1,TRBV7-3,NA,CASSRNQVAGGLEQFF,TGTGCCAGCAGCCGAAATCAAGTAGCGGGAGGGTTGGAGCAGTTCTTC
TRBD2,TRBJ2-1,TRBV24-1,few,CATSDGTSGRYNEQFF,TGTGCCACCAGTGACGGGACTAGCGGGAGGTACAATGAGCAGTTCTTC
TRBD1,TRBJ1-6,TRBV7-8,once,CASSQGQHWDSPLHF,TGTGCCAGCAGCCAGGGACAGCACTGGGATTCACCCCTCCACTTT
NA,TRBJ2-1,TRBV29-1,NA,CSVERLTKDEQFF,TGCAGCGTTGAAAGACTAACCAAGGATGAGCAGTTCTTC
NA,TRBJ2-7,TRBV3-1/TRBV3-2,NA,CASSQRQGTYEQYF,TGTGCCAGCAGCCAGCGTCAGGGAACCTACGAGCAGTACTTC
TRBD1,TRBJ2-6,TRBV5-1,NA,CASSLNPGQGSGANVLTF,TGCGCCAGCAGCTTAAATCCGGGACAGGGGTCTGGGGCCAACGTCCTGACTTTC